Listed below are T cell receptor beta chains from one sample, sequenced in a study of T cells after yellow fever vaccination. Each CDR3 protein gets one entry after TCRdb re-called the 5' RACE reads with MiXCR. The table records under 550,000 distinct CDR3 sequences, 21% of them present only once. This specimen was PBMCs, taken roughly 23 days after the first yellow fever vaccination. The receptors come from a man aged 18 to 30 who received the YFV17D yellow fever vaccine. The conserved cysteine and the conserved F or W are not part of the CDR3 here. Fields, in order: CDR3 length, V gene, J gene, CDR3 protein.

14	TRBV5-4	TRBJ2-1	ASGFNRGGSYNEQF
11	TRBV30	TRBJ1-6	AWSVREVSPLH
12	TRBV7-2	TRBJ1-5	ASSPRSLGQPQH
14	TRBV28	TRBJ2-1	ASSEASGVSYNEQF
12	TRBV12-3/TRBV12-4	TRBJ1-2	ASSVSEGSDGYT
9	TRBV7-9	TRBJ1-2	ASSRTSGYT
14	TRBV19	TRBJ2-3	ASSSRTSVGTDTQY
13	TRBV10-3	TRBJ2-7	AISDLGGTSYEQY
12	TRBV29-1	TRBJ2-2	SVEDRRNTGELF
13	TRBV6-2/TRBV6-3	TRBJ1-1	ASSYGFGGLTEAF
11	TRBV20-1	TRBJ2-1	SASPSGGREQF
15	TRBV4-3	TRBJ2-5	ASSPVMGKGAQETQY
10	TRBV5-6	TRBJ1-2	ASNRDGYGYT
13	TRBV5-6	TRBJ2-3	ASSRGRTVTDTQY
8	TRBV20-1	TRBJ2-4	SAAKNIQY
13	TRBV5-1	TRBJ2-5	ASSQPGTGQETQY
16	TRBV11-2	TRBJ1-1	ASSSPRGGGSMNTEAF
13	TRBV7-2	TRBJ1-5	ASSPQQGAGQPQH
12	TRBV4-3	TRBJ1-2	ASSQGDRSDGYT
14	TRBV6-2/TRBV6-3	TRBJ2-2	ASSYLWYSNTGELF
13	TRBV6-5	TRBJ1-2	ASSYSTGTSGGYT
11	TRBV2	TRBJ2-3	ASSDFSGPSLY
12	TRBV7-6	TRBJ2-5	ASSLTDRVETQY
14	TRBV3-1	TRBJ2-5	ASSPRVAGAKETQY
12	TRBV12-3/TRBV12-4	TRBJ1-5	ASSLWGRDQPQH
13	TRBV20-1	TRBJ2-1	SARDKSGGGRGQF
15	TRBV6-5	TRBJ2-2	ASSWRGEGVSTGELF
10	TRBV24-1	TRBJ2-3	ATSGFTDTQY
12	TRBV12-3/TRBV12-4	TRBJ2-7	ASSWNRGKNEQY
14	TRBV7-8	TRBJ2-5	ASSLALSPDPETQY
12	TRBV28	TRBJ1-5	AVPGTVANQPQH